This T cell receptor (beta chain) was obtained from a study of CD8+ T cells in alopecia areata. General observations from the study: Scalp samples also yield sequences from resident alphabeta T cells of normal skin. Shared TCR sequences were less clear between patients than in mice, possibly partly from HLA diversity.

Treatment meaning: oral pan-JAK inhibitor, 5-10 mg twice daily. To note about this clone: The antigen remains unidentified.

Once RNA had been extracted, it was reverse transcribed into cDNA to act as the sequencing template. Sequencing was performed with immunoSEQ multiplex PCR; in TCRdb, only in-frame clones are kept and a portion is missing. The profile covers about 200,000 clones, with 55% to 70% appearing a single time and approximately 3.4% taken by the ten largest. This sample comprised CD4+ T cells sorted from blood, obtained at week 4, from a patient treated with tofacitinib. The receptor was isolated from a human donor with alopecia areata.

CDR3 region: CASSQDIVRGTGANVLTF. CDR3 nucleotide sequence: TGTGCCAGCAGCCAAGATATTGTTCGGGGGACTGGGGCCAACGTCCTGACTTTC. The chain has TRBV4-2 and TRBJ2-6; D is possibly TRBD2 (6 bases). Trimming took 0 bases from V and 2 from J, leaving 14 bases between them. Germline V gene lookup returns CDR1 LGHNA and CDR2 YNFKEQ. The CDR3 has 18 amino acids.